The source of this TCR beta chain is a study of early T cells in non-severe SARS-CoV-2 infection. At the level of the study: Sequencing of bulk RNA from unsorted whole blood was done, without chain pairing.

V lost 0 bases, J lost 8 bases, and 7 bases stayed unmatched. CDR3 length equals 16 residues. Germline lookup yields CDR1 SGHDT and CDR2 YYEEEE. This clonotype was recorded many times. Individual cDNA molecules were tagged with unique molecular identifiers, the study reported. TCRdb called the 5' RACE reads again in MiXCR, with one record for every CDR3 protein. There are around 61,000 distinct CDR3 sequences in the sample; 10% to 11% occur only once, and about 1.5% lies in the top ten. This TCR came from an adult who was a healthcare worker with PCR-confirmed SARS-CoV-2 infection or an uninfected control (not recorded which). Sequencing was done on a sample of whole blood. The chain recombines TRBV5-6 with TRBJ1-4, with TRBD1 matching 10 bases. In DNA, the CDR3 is TGTGCCAGCAGCTTGGGCCCGGGACAGGGGATCGAAAAACTGTTTTTT. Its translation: CASSLGPGQGIEKLFF.